This TCR beta chain is from a study of neurological immune-mediated disorders (dated by TCRdb to between 2018 and 2021). The study in broad terms: Of the approximately 34 multiple sclerosis patients, 31 had relapsing-remitting MS and 3 had secondary progressive MS. The cohort included approximately 70 subjects: 14 with HAM/TSP, about 34 with multiple sclerosis, and some 20 healthy controls. Peripheral blood TCR-beta repertoires from patients with HTLV-I-associated myelopathy (HAM/TSP), patients with multiple sclerosis, and healthy controls were compared in the study using UMI-based sequencing. Alongside PBMC samples, the set of some 98 TCR-beta libraries contained longitudinal samples, technical triplicates, and paired CD4+ and CD8+ T-cell subsets that had been sorted. Broad study findings and their caveats: Phylogenetic analysis grouped repertoires from 18 of 34 MS patients into a cluster of related CDR3 sequences, suggesting a possible repertoire-level signature. No identical CDR3 amino acid sequences were found to be shared among expanded clones across subjects, suggesting that TCR-beta repertoires were private in all groups. No clinical or MRI features were associated with the MS cluster, and the authors said that larger cohorts are needed. TCR clonal expansion was highest in HAM/TSP patients and lowest in MS patients, with MS patients falling below even healthy controls.

cDNA was synthesized by template-switch 5'RACE using a primer with a 10-nucleotide random unique molecular identifier that tagged each TCR transcript. Every sequencing run yielded over 190 million TCR-beta sequences covering 15-18 subjects. Total RNA was extracted with the RNeasy kit. The KAPA Real-time Library Amplification kit was used to amplify TCR-beta VDJ regions with primers targeting the TCR constant region and the 5'RACE anchor. A first PCR added sample indexes and Illumina adaptors, after which a second PCR increased the library yield. After Ampure bead purification, the roughly 650 bp TCR product was size-selected on a 2% E-gel SizeSelection system. Before pooling, library quality was checked on a Bioanalyzer, concentration was measured with Qubit, and libraries were quantified with the Kapa Library Quantification kit. An Illumina HiSeq 2500 was used to sequence the libraries paired-end at 2 x 150 bp. To increase sequence diversity, roughly 24-32% phiX was spiked into each library pool. The authors processed their data as follows. The UMI-based MiGEC pipeline processed quality-filtered reads and removed over 80% of raw TCR sequences during error correction. IMGT germline references were used for alignment of VDJ genes, and clonotypes were defined by a unique CDR3 amino acid sequence together with V-J genes. Clonal expansion, Shannon diversity, and CDR3 relatedness (CalcPairwiseDistances, ClusterSamples) were evaluated with VDJtools, and phylogenetic trees were built with CLCbio workbench. Using coefficient-of-variation modelling across technical triplicates, the study counted a clone as expanded if it had at least 8 unique UMIs. TCRdb handled the public reads itself, with Q25 trimming in fastp and clone calling in MiXCR, and kept productive beta chains. Each entry merges the rows of one CDR3 protein and shows their most common DNA and genes. What appears here as the V and J calls and clone size reflects TCRdb's work, not the paper's. In this sample the table shows tens of thousands of distinct CDR3 sequences, 3% to 3.5% of which occur a single time. Clones ranked in the top ten supply 5.9% of the sample.

Deletion took 0 bases off V and 4 bases off J, with a span of 10 bases between the germline ends. CDR1 and CDR2 are drawn from the germline V gene: LGHNA, YNFKEQ. Taken from cysteine to phenylalanine, the CDR3 has 15 residues. The sequence is cut down to CDR3 DNA, 45 bases in frame from base 1. This clonotype was seen many times. What antigen it recognizes has not been identified. Per-base quality was not reported, and no clone a single base away is much larger than it. For unsorted PBMC libraries, 2 million PBMCs were used after storage in RNAlater at -80 degrees C until RNA extraction. Multiple sclerosis patients were enrolled in a US clinical protocol evaluating disease progression by magnetic resonance imaging. Peripheral blood underwent Ficoll-Hypaque density gradient centrifugation to isolate PBMCs, which were then cryopreserved in liquid nitrogen.

Sequencing input: PBMCs. The chain couples TRBV4-2 to TRBJ1-5; TRBD1 is perhaps the D gene, given 5 matching bases. The receptor was derived from a man aged 35 to 55 with multiple sclerosis. The CDR3 region: CASSQEVKGNQPQHF. The nucleotides read TGTGCCAGCAGCCAAGAAGTTAAGGGGAATCAGCCCCAGCATTTT.